This passage covers 27 T cell receptor beta chains from one sample sequenced in a study of OX40 agonist ivuxolimab in advanced cancers. The library came from the immunoSEQ multiplex PCR assay. The immuneACCESS repertoire file appears here via TCRdb, limited to in-frame rearrangements. These files lack a portion of the clones; in checked studies, under half of the deficit traces to unresolved V genes, and the cause of the others is not known. A total of roughly 75,000 clones appear in this sample, 86% of them only once. The ten most abundant clones make up 0.7% to 0.9% of the sample. The specimen was CD4+ or CD8+ T cells sorted from blood, collected in a trial of the OX40 agonist ivuxolimab. Receptors originate from an adult with an advanced solid tumor such as melanoma, head and neck, liver or kidney cancer.

This clone was picked up a small number of times. This chain links TRBV7-2 with TRBJ2-7; no clear D gene. The germline V and J ends were trimmed by 5 bases and 3 bases, with 11 bases remaining between them. The germline CDR1 and CDR2 sequences are SGHTA and FQGNSA. The CDR3 runs 13 residues. Here the CDR3 reads CASSQIPHYEQYF. CDR3 sequence (DNA): TGTGCCAGCAGCCAAATCCCCCACTACGAGCAGTACTTC.

V gene TRBV6-1 combines with J gene TRBJ2-2; TRBD1 aligns across 7 bases. Germline assignment: CDR1 MNHNS and CDR2 SASEGT. V lost 10 bases, J lost 1 base, and 3 bases stayed unmatched. The CDR3 totals 13 residues. CDR3 region: CAIYRGNTGELFF. In DNA, the CDR3 is TGTGCCATTTACAGGGGGAACACCGGGGAGCTGTTTTTT.

This clone has only one observation. V gene TRBV9 combines with J gene TRBJ1-4; D unresolved. This CDR3 has 17 residues. The germline V and J ends were trimmed by 1 base and 4 bases, with 17 bases remaining between them. Germline V lookup: CDR1 SGDLS, CDR2 YYNGEE. The CDR3 nucleotides read TGTGCCAGCAGCGTATGGGCGGAGATCCCCCTTAATGAAAAACTGTTTTTT. The encoded protein is CASSVWAEIPLNEKLFF. Full variable domain (rest looked up from reference TRBV9 and TRBJ1-4): DSGVTQTPKHLITATGQRVTLRCSPRSGDLSVYWYQQSLDQGLQFLIQYYNGEERAKGNILERFSAQQFPDLHSELNLSSLELGDSALYFCASSVWAEIPLNEKLFFGSGTQLSVL.

V usage is TRBV2 and J usage is TRBJ2-7, with D possibly matching TRBD1 (6 bases). CDR1 and CDR2 (germline): SNHLY, FYNNEI. The V and J ends lost 5 bases and 4 bases respectively, with 18 bases between them. There are 15 residues in the CDR3. In nucleotides, the CDR3 is TGTGCCAGCAGTTGGGGGACACCTGAGATATACGAGCAGTACTTC. Its protein is CASSWGTPEIYEQYF.

This chain uses TRBV5-4 with TRBJ1-3; 9 positions match TRBD1. J lost 2 bases, V lost 4 bases, and 7 bases had no gene match. CDR1 and CDR2 (germline): SGHNT, YYREEE (reference sequence). The CDR3 is 16 residues long. CDR3 nucleotides: TGTGCCAGCAGCGCCGGACAGGGGTCGGCTGGAAACACCATATATTTT. This gives the protein CASSAGQGSAGNTIYF.

V is TRBV9 and J is TRBJ1-2; D uncertain. This CDR3 comprises 14 residues. Germline V gives CDR1 SGDLS, CDR2 YYNGEE. V was shortened by 4 bases and J by 4 bases, with 14 bases between the two germline ends. CDR3 sequence: CASSSREDFYGYTF. The CDR3 DNA sequence: TGTGCCAGCAGCTCCCGGGAGGATTTCTATGGCTACACCTTC.

This chain joins TRBV6-1 and TRBJ2-1, with D perhaps TRBD2 (5 bases). Germline-derived CDR1 and CDR2 are MNHNS and SASEGT. The V end was cut by 1 base, the J end by 4 bases, with 11 bases between. This CDR3 is 15 amino acids long. Written as DNA, the CDR3 is TGTGCCAGCAGTGAAGGGCCCGGACTTTACAATGAGCAGTTCTTC. This gives the protein CASSEGPGLYNEQFF.

The table lists this clone with a count of one. This chain uses TRBV5-3 with TRBJ2-4, with D maybe TRBD1 (6 bases). TRBV5-3 is given ORF status, its function remaining uncertain. The CDR3 consists of 18 residues. Trimming left V 3 bases short and J 0 bases short, with 19 bases between. CDR3 loop: CARSCHREGGRAKNIQYF. CDR3 sequence (DNA): TGTGCCAGAAGCTGTCACAGGGAAGGAGGTAGAGCCAAAAACATTCAGTACTTC.

J is TRBJ2-2 and V is TRBV2, with D unresolved. The V and J ends lost 7 bases and 6 bases respectively, with 12 bases between them. Germline V gives CDR1 SNHLY, CDR2 FYNNEI. This CDR3 contains 13 residues. In DNA, the CDR3 is TGTGCCAGCAACCTCCAAAGTTCCGGGGAGCTGTTTTTT. This sequence encodes CASNLQSSGELFF.

This clone was detected only once. The chain is built from TRBV7-8 and TRBJ1-1; D is unresolved. Between the trimmed V and J ends, which lost 5 bases and 3 bases, there was a span of 16 bases. The germline gives CDR1 SGHVS, CDR2 FQNEAQ. This CDR3 comprises 15 residues. The CDR3 loop is CASSRAPQDHTEAFF. CDR3 coding DNA: TGTGCCAGCAGCCGAGCTCCCCAGGACCACACTGAAGCTTTCTTT. Full variable domain (rest looked up from reference TRBV7-8 and TRBJ1-1): GAGVSQSPRYKVAKRGQDVALRCDPISGHVSLFWYQQALGQGPEFLTYFQNEAQLDKSGLPSDRFFAERPEGSVSTLKIQRTQQEDSAVYLCASSRAPQDHTEAFFGQGTRLTVV.

The rearrangement uses TRBV5-1 and TRBJ1-4; D perhaps matches TRBD1 (5 bases). V was pared by 0 bases and J by 6 bases, with 9 bases between. The CDR3 has 14 residues. Germline lookup yields CDR1 SGHRS and CDR2 YFSETQ. The CDR3 spells CASSLGGTYEKLFF. The CDR3 region has the DNA TGCGCCAGCAGCTTGGGAGGGACGTATGAAAAACTGTTTTTT.

This sequence joins TRBV4-1 and TRBJ2-2; the D is unclear. This CDR3 contains 14 residues. Looked up from germline, CDR1 is MGHRA and CDR2 is YSYEKL. With 4 bases removed from V and 6 bases from J, the gap between germline ends came to 12 bases. In DNA form, the CDR3 reads TGCGCCAGCAGCCGCCAAGGTCCAGCCGGGGAGCTGTTTTTT. Translation gives CASSRQGPAGELFF.

The chain uses TRBV28 and TRBJ2-4, with TRBD2 as a possible D gene (6 bases). This CDR3 contains 13 residues. Germline V gene lookup returns CDR1 MDHEN and CDR2 SYDVKM. Deletions cut 7 bases from V and 3 bases from J, with 10 bases between. The CDR3 loop reads CASTPGVKNIQYF. Here the CDR3 DNA reads TGTGCCAGCACCCCGGGGGTCAAAAACATTCAGTACTTC.

V gene TRBV9 combines with J gene TRBJ2-1; 10 bases agree with TRBD1. Trimming took 4 bases from V and 5 from J; bases not matched to a gene: 12. This CDR3 contains 17 residues. Per the germline V gene, CDR1 is SGDLS and CDR2 is YYNGEE. This CDR3 is CASSSGQGPLGDNEQFF. CDR3 DNA sequence: TGTGCCAGCAGCTCGGGACAGGGGCCCCTTGGGGACAATGAGCAGTTCTTC.

The chain uses TRBV29-1 and TRBJ1-1; D remains ambiguous. This CDR3 has 13 amino acids. Germline V lookup: CDR1 SQVTM, CDR2 ANQGSEA. Trimming removed 7 bases from V and 4 bases from J, with 16 bases in between. The CDR3 loop reads CSAERGSGTEAFF. The CDR3, as DNA: TGCAGCGCCGAACGGGGATCGGGCACTGAAGCTTTCTTT. Supplemented by reference TRBV29-1 and TRBJ1-1, the full variable domain reads SAVISQKPSRDICQRGTSLTIQCQVDSQVTMMFWYRQQPGQSLTLIATANQGSEATYESGFVIDKFPISRPNLTFSTLTVSNMSPEDSSIYLCSAERGSGTEAFFGQGTRLTVV.

The rearrangement links TRBV7-3 to TRBJ2-1, with a tentative D call TRBD2 (5 bases). With 5 bases removed from V and 3 bases from J, the gap between germline ends came to 14 bases. The CDR3 runs to 15 residues. CDR1 is SGHTA, CDR2 FQGTGA, per germline. DNA of the CDR3: TGTGCCAGCAGCCCTGGCGGACTTTTCTACAATGAGCAGTTCTTC. Amino acids: CASSPGGLFYNEQFF.

The chain employs TRBV11-1 and TRBJ2-1; D may match TRBD1 or TRBD2 (5 bases each). From germline, CDR1 is SGHAT and CDR2 FQDESV (reference sequence). The CDR3 runs to 14 residues. V was cut by 1 base and J by 3 bases, with 7 bases left in between. CDR3 loop: CASSLGGDYNEQFF. The CDR3 DNA reads as TGTGCCAGCAGCTTAGGAGGGGACTACAATGAGCAGTTCTTC.

V gene TRBV7-9 combines with J gene TRBJ2-7; D is undetermined. V shed 5 bases and J shed 3 bases, with 8 bases lying between them. The germline V gene encodes CDR1 SEHNR and CDR2 FQNEAQ (reference sequence). This CDR3 region has 12 residues. DNA for the CDR3: TGTGCCAGCAGCAAACAGAGCTACGAGCAGTACTTC. Its translation: CASSKQSYEQYF.

The gene calls are TRBV7-2 and TRBJ1-5; D not certain. Trimming removed 5 bases from V and 3 bases from J, with 14 bases in between. The germline gives CDR1 SGHTA, CDR2 FQGNSA. CDR3 length: 15 residues. The CDR3 sequence is CASSPQEAANQPQHF. The CDR3 nucleotides are TGTGCCAGCAGCCCCCAGGAGGCAGCCAATCAGCCCCAGCATTTT.

The J gene is TRBJ2-3, the V gene TRBV7-9; 10 bases are a match to TRBD1. CDR1 SEHNR and CDR2 FQNEAQ come from the germline V gene (reference sequence). The CDR3 loop spans 15 amino acids. Losses at the gene ends were 8 bases for V and 3 bases for J; bases not matched to a gene: 8. In nucleotides, the CDR3 is TGTGCCAGCCGCTGGGGGGGACAGGGGACAGATACGCAGTATTTT. Translated: CASRWGGQGTDTQYF. Drawing the rest from reference TRBV7-9 and TRBJ2-3, the complete variable domain is DTGVSQNPRHKITKRGQNVTFRCDPISEHNRLYWYRQTLGQGPEFLTYFQNEAQLEKSRLLSDRFSAERPKGSFSTLEIQRTEQGDSAMYLCASRWGGQGTDTQYFGPGTRLTVL.

This chain joins TRBV27 and TRBJ1-2, with 10 bases lining up with TRBD1. This CDR3 has 15 amino acids. Per the germline V gene, CDR1 is MNHEY and CDR2 is SMNVEV (reference sequence). V was pared by 6 bases and J by 8 bases, with 12 bases of the junction left unmatched. Written as DNA, the CDR3 is TGTGCCAGCAGCTTCGACAGGGGGCAAGTTTCAGGCTACACCTTC. Protein product: CASSFDRGQVSGYTF.

This clone was observed once. V gene TRBV5-4 combines with J gene TRBJ2-7, with 7 positions matching TRBD1. This CDR3 is 15 amino acids long. From germline, CDR1 is SGHNT and CDR2 YYREEE (reference sequence). V lost 6 bases and J lost 1; bases outside the gene matches: 10. The CDR3 spells CASTSQGKESYEQYF. The CDR3 DNA follows: TGTGCCAGCACCTCACAGGGGAAGGAATCCTACGAGCAGTACTTC.

The chain is built from TRBV30 and TRBJ2-5; D ambiguous. CDR3 size: 13 residues. Looked up from germline, CDR1 is GTSNPN and CDR2 is SVGIG (reference sequence). Trimming pared 3 bases from V and 2 bases from J, leaving 10 bases between. CDR3 in amino acids: CAWRRQIQETQYF. DNA for the CDR3: TGTGCCTGGAGGAGGCAAATTCAAGAGACCCAGTACTTC.

The genes are TRBV6-6 and TRBJ1-1, with D tentatively TRBD1 (6 bases). V lost 5 bases, J lost 4 bases, and 11 bases lay in between. The CDR3 totals 13 residues. Germline CDR1 reads MNHNY; CDR2 reads SVGAGI (reference sequence). CDR3 sequence (DNA): TGTGCCAGCAGTCCCTCAGGGGCCACTGAAGCTTTCTTT. Its protein product is CASSPSGATEAFF.

The chain links TRBV9 to TRBJ2-1; maybe TRBD2 (5 bases). This CDR3 is built from 14 residues. Germline V CDR1 and CDR2: SGDLS, YYNGEE. Trimming shortened V by 7 bases and J by 7 bases, and 18 bases separated the two germline ends. CDR3 protein: CASAPWRTGNEQFF. The CDR3 DNA is TGTGCCAGCGCGCCTTGGAGGACCGGTAATGAGCAGTTCTTC.

This chain joins TRBV9 and TRBJ2-5; D assignment may be TRBD1 or TRBD2 (6 bases each). CDR1 and CDR2 from the germline V gene are SGDLS and YYNGEE. V shed 4 bases and J shed 4 bases, with 11 bases lying between them. The CDR3 has 13 amino acids. Here the CDR3 DNA reads TGTGCCAGCAGCCCCGAGGGGGGAGAGACCCAGTACTTC. Its translation is CASSPEGGETQYF.

CDR3 bases: TGCGCCAGCAGCTTGGGCCCAGGGGAGGGCGGTCAGCCCCAGCATTTT. This sequence encodes CASSLGPGEGGQPQHF. The chain couples TRBV5-1 to TRBJ1-5, with TRBD1 as a possible D gene (6 bases). Germline CDR1 SGHRS, CDR2 YFSETQ. V was cut by 0 bases and J by 6 bases, with 16 bases left in between. The CDR3 is 16 amino acids.